Ten or more counts support the clone carrying this T cell receptor (beta chain). Its target is unknown. The data were taken from a study of T cells in Graves' hyperthyroidism and ophthalmopathy. Study results and limitations: In the analysis, a 13 V-J model separated ophthalmopathy from stable hyperthyroidism. The blood repertoire included most of the expanded thyroid clonotypes above 0.001.

Authors of the study amplified TCR beta CDR3 regions from RNA transcripts. First-round RT-PCR targeting the TCR CDR3 was performed with the HTBI primer set. TCRdb reanalysed the multiplex PCR reads using MiXCR and keeps one entry per CDR3 protein. The sample lists approximately 100,000 distinct CDR3 sequences, less than 55% occurring once. Germline V gene sequence: CDR1 SEHNR, CDR2 FQNEAQ (reference sequence). This CDR3 spans 15 amino acids. V lost 6 bases and J lost 6, with 18 bases in between. The chain couples TRBV7-9 to TRBJ2-1, with D perhaps TRBD1 (5 bases). The clonotype originates from a middle-aged man with Graves' hyperthyroidism. The sequenced sample consisted of blood. The chain's CDR3 is CASRTTQQGTNEQFF. The CDR3 bases are TGTGCCAGCAGAACAACGCAGCAGGGAACCAATGAGCAGTTCTTC. The full variable domain, completed using reference TRBV7-9 and TRBJ2-1, is DTGVSQNPRHKITKRGQNVTFRCDPISEHNRLYWYRQTLGQGPEFLTYFQNEAQLEKSRLLSDRFSAERPKGSFSTLEIQRTEQGDSAMYLCASRTTQQGTNEQFFGPGTRLTVL.